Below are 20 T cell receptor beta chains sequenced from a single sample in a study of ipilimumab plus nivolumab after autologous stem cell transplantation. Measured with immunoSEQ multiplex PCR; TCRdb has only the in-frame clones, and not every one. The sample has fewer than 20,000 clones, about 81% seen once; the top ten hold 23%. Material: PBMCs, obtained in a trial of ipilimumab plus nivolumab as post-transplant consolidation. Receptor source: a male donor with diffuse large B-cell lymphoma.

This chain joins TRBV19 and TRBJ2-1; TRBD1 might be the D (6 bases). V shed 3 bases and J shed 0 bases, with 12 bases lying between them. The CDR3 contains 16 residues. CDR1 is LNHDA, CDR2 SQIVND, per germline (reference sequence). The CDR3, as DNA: TGTGCCAGTAGTATCCCAGGGGTAAGCTCCTACAATGAGCAGTTCTTC. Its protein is CASSIPGVSSYNEQFF.

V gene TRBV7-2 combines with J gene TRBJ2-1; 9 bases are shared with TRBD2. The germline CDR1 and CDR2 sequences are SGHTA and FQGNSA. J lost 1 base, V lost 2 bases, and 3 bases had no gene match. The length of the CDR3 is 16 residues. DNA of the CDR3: TGTGCCAGCAGCTTAACCCTAGCGGGGTCCTACAATGAGCAGTTCTTC. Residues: CASSLTLAGSYNEQFF.

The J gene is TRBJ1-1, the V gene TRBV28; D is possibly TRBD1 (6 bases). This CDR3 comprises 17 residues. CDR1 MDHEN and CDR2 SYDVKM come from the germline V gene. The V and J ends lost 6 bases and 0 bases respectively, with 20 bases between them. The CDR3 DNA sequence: TGTGCCAGCAGAACCTGGGATGGGGGCCCCATGAACACTGAAGCTTTCTTT. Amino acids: CASRTWDGGPMNTEAFF.

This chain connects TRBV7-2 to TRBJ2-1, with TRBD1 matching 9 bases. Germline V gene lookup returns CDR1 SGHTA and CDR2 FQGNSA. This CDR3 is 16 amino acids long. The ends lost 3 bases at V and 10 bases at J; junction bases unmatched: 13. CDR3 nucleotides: TGTGCCAGCAGCTTTGGAGCCGGACAGGGGACAGGCGAGCAGTTCTTC. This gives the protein CASSFGAGQGTGEQFF. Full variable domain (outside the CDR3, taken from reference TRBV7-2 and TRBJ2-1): GAGVSQSPSNKVTEKGKDVELRCDPISGHTALYWYRQSLGQGLEFLIYFQGNSAPDKSGLPSDRFSAERTGGSVSTLTIQRTQQEDSAVYLCASSFGAGQGTGEQFFGPGTRLTVL.

The DNA of the CDR3 is TGTGCCATCAGCTTCACTCCGGGACTAAGCACAGATACGCAGTATTTT. Residues: CAISFTPGLSTDTQYF. The rearrangement joins TRBV10-3 to TRBJ2-3; 7 bases agree with TRBD2. V shed 6 bases and J 0 bases; nucleotides not matched to a gene: 9. This CDR3 has 16 residues. The V gene's germline CDR1 is ENHRY and CDR2 SYGVKD.

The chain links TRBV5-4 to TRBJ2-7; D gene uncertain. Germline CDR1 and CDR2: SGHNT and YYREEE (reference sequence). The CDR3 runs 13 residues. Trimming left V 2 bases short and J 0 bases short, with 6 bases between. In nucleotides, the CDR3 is TGTGCCAGCAGCTTTGACGGCTCCTACGAGCAGTACTTC. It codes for CASSFDGSYEQYF.

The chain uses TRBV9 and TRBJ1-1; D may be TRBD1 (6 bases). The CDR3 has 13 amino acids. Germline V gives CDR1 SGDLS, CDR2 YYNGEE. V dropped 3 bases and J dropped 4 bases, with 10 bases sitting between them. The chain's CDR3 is CASSAQGATEAFF. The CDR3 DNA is TGTGCCAGCAGCGCACAGGGTGCCACTGAAGCTTTCTTT.

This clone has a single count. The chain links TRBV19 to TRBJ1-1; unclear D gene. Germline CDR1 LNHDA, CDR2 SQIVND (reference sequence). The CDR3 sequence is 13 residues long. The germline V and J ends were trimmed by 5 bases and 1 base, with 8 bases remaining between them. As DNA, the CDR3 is TGTGCCAGTAGTTCGGACCCGAACACTGAAGCTTTCTTT. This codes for CASSSDPNTEAFF. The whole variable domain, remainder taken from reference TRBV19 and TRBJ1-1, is DGGITQSPKYLFRKEGQNVTLSCEQNLNHDAMYWYRQDPGQGLRLIYYSQIVNDFQKGDIAEGYSVSREKKESFPLTVTSAQKNPTAFYLCASSSDPNTEAFFGQGTRLTVV.

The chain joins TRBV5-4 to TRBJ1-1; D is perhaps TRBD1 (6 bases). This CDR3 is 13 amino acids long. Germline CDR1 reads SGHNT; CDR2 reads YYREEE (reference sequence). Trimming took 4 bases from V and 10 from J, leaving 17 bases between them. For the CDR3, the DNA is TGTGCCAGCAGCCAATCACAGGGTATGGGAGCTTTCTTT. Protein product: CASSQSQGMGAFF.

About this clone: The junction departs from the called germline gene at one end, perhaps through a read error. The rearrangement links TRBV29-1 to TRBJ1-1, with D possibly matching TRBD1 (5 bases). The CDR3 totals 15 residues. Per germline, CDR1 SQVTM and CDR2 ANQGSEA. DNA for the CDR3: TGCAGCATTGAGGTTCGGAGGGGAACCCACACTGAAGCTTTCTTT. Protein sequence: CSIEVRRGTHTEAFF. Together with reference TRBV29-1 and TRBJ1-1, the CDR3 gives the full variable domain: SAVISQKPSRDICQRGTSLTIQCQVDSQVTMMFWYRQQPGQSLTLIATANQGSEATYESGFVIDKFPISRPNLTFSTLTVSNMSPEDSSIYLCSIEVRRGTHTEAFFGQGTRLTVV.

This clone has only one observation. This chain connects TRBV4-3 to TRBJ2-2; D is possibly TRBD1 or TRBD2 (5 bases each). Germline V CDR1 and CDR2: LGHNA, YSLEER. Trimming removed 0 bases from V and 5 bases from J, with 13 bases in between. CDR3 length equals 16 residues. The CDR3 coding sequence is TGCGCCAGCAGCCAAGATCGGGGACGAACGACCGGGGAGCTGTTTTTT. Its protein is CASSQDRGRTTGELFF.

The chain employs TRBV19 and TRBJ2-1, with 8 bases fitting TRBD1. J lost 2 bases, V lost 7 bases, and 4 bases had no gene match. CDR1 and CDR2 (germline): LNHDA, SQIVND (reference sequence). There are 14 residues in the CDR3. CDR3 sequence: CASTPTGAYNEQFF. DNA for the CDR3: TGTGCCAGTACTCCGACAGGGGCCTACAATGAGCAGTTCTTC.

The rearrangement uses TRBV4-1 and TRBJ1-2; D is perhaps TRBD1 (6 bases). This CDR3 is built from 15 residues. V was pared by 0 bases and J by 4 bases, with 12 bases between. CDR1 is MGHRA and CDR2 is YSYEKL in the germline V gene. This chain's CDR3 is CASSQEPGQSYGYTF. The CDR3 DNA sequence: TGCGCCAGCAGCCAAGAACCCGGACAGAGCTATGGCTACACCTTC.

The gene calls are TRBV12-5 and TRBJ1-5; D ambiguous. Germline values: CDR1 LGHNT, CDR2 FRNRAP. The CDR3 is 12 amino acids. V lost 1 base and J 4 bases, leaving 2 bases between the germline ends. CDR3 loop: CASGLDNQPQHF. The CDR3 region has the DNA TGTGCTAGTGGTTTGGATAATCAGCCCCAGCATTTT.

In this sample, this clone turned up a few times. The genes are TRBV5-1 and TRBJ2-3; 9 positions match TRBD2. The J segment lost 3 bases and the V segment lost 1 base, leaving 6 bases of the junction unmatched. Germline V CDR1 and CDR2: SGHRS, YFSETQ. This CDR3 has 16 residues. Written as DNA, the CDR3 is TGCGCCAGCAGCTTGAGCGGGGGGCCACTTACAGATACGCAGTATTTT. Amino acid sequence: CASSLSGGPLTDTQYF.

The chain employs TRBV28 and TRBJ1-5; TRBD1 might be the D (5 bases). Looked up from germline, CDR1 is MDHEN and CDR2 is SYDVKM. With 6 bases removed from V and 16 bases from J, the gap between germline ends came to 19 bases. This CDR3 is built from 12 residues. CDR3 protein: CASRVRDREYHF. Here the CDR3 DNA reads TGTGCCAGCAGGGTCCGGGACCGGGAATACCATTTT.

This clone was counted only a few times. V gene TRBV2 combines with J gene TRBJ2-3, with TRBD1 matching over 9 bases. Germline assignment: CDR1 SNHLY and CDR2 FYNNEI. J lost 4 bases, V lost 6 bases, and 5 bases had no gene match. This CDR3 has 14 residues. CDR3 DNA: TGTGCCAGCAGGACGGACAGGGGCGCAGATACGCAGTATTTT. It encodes CASRTDRGADTQYF.

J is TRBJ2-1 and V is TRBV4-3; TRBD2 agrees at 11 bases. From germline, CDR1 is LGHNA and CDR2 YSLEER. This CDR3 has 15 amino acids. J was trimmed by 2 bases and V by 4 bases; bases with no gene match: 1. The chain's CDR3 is CASSLSGGAYNEQFF. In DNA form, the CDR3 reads TGCGCCAGCAGCCTTAGCGGGGGGGCCTACAATGAGCAGTTCTTC.

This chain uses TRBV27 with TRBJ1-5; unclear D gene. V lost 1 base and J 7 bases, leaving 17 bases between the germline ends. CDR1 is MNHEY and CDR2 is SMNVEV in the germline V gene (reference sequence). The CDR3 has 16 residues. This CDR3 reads CASSLYPDPKKQPQHF. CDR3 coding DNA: TGTGCCAGCAGTTTATATCCAGACCCAAAGAAGCAGCCCCAGCATTTT.

The DNA for the CDR3 is TGTGCCAGCAGCCGGGAGTCAGGAACCGGGGAGCTGTTTTTT. Translation gives CASSRESGTGELFF. This chain uses TRBV2 with TRBJ2-2; a weak D match, TRBD2 (6 bases). Germline V gene lookup returns CDR1 SNHLY and CDR2 FYNNEI. V shed 6 bases and J shed 5 bases, with 13 bases lying between them. CDR3 length equals 14 residues.